Below, one T cell receptor beta chain is given with its context. These data are taken from a study of blood T cell repertoires in COVID-19. In the study overall: PBMCs, B-cell-depleted T cells, or T cells provided the cDNA or gDNA that made up the material.

The V end lost 2 bases, the J end lost 3 bases, and 12 bases lay between the germline ends. This CDR3 has 15 residues. Germline V gives CDR1 SGHNT, CDR2 YYREEE (reference sequence). Using immunoSEQ multiplex PCR, the repertoire was profiled, and TCRdb retains in-frame clones only, with some absent. The profile shows more than 200,000 clones, approximately 90% of them singletons. The receptor was isolated from a man older than 75 with acute or convalescent COVID-19. This rearrangement joins TRBV5-4 to TRBJ2-1; D may be TRBD2 (6 bases). The sequenced sample consisted of peripheral blood. The CDR3 sequence is CASSFGGLNYNEQFF. CDR3 DNA sequence: TGTGCCAGCAGCTTTGGGGGGTTGAACTACAATGAGCAGTTCTTC.